This TCR beta chain derives from a study of CD8+CD57+ T cells in acquired aplastic anemia. Study-level background: Mean yield of DNA from sorted CD4+ and CD8+ cells was about 3.2 ug.

The CDR3 has 16 residues. V was cut by 1 base and J by 7 bases, with 20 bases left in between. The germline CDR1 and CDR2 sequences are LGHNA and YSLEER. Study conclusions and caveats: Patients did not significantly differ from controls in CD8+ Simpson's diversity.

With respect to this clonotype: Antigen: not known.

CDR3 and TCR beta VDJ profiling relied on genomic DNA as the template. TCRdb ran MiXCR on the reads and lists one entry per CDR3 protein. The table includes roughly 160,000 distinct CDR3 sequences, about 60% detected once. Material: sorted CD4+, CD8+, or CD8+CD57+ T cells (not recorded which) from PBMCs. This sequence was found in a human donor in good health. The gene calls are TRBV4-3 and TRBJ2-7, with D perhaps TRBD1 (5 bases). DNA of the CDR3: TGCGCCAGCAGCCAAGGCGCGACAGAGTTAGCCTGGGAGCAGTACTTC. This encodes CASSQGATELAWEQYF.